This T cell receptor beta chain was recorded in a study of T cells after yellow fever vaccination. This clonotype was seen a few times. What it recognizes is unknown. It was through 5'RACE template switching that TCR cDNA was made, with a universal primer site and UMIs added. MiXCR, run by TCRdb on the 5' RACE reads, gives a single entry per CDR3 protein. The data contain just under 600,000 distinct CDR3 sequences, approximately 15% of them singletons. V lost 5 bases, J lost 1 base, and 10 bases lay in between. This CDR3 spans 14 amino acids. Points from the study as a whole: Relatively few clonotypes were ones that appeared in both CD4 and CD8 compartments.

The source is a man aged 25-45 years who received the YFV17D yellow fever vaccine. The J gene is TRBJ2-3, the V gene TRBV12-3 or TRBV12-4; D unclear. The sample was PBMCs, taken on the day of the yellow fever booster vaccination. The CDR3 sequence is CASSPIRGTDTQYF. The CDR3 DNA reads as TGTGCCAGCAGTCCGATCCGGGGCACAGATACGCAGTATTTT.